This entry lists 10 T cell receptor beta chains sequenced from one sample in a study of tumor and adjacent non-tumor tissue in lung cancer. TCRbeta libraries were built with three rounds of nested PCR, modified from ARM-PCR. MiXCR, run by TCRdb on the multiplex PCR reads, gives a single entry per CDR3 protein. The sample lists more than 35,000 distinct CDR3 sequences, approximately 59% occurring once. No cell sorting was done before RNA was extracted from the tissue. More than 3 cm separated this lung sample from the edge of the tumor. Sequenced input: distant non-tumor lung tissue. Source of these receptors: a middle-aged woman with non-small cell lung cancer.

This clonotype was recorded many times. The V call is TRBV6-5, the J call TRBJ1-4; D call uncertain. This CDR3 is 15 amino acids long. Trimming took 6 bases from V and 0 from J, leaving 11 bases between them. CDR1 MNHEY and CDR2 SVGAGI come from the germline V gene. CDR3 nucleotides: TGTGCCAGCAGCCCAGACGGAGCAACTAATGAAAAACTGTTTTTT. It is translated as CASSPDGATNEKLFF.

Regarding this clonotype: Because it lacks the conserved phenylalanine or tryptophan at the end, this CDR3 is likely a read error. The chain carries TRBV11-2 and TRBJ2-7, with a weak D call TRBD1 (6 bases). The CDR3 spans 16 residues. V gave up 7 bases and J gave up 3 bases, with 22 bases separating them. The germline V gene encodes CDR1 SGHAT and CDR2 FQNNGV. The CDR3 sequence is CASNPPGGQGYYEQYL. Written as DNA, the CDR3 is TGTGCCAGCAACCCCCCCGGTGGGCAGGGGTACTACGAGCAGTACCTC.

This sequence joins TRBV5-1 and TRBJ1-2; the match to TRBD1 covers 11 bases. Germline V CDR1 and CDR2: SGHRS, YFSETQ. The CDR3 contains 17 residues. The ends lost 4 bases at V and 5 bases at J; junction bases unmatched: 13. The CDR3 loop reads CASSGRKMGQGGYGYTF. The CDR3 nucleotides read TGCGCCAGCAGCGGACGGAAGATGGGACAGGGGGGTTATGGCTACACCTTC.

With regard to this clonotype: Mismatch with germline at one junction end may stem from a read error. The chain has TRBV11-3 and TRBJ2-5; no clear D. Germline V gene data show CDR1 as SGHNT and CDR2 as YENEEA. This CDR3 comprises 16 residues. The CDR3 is CASLVAANRGREAQYF. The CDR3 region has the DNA TGTGCCAGCTTGGTTGCGGCCAATCGTGGCCGAGAGGCCCAGTACTTC.

The CDR3 nucleotides read TGTGCCAGCAGACAATCAGGGGGTTCCTACGAGCAGTACTTC. Translated, it gives CASRQSGGSYEQYF. The chain combines TRBV6-1 with TRBJ2-7, with 7 bases that match TRBD1. The junction had 6 bases not matched to a gene; V was cut back by 6 bases and J by 1 base. CDR1 is MNHNS, CDR2 SASEGT, per germline. The CDR3 runs 14 residues.

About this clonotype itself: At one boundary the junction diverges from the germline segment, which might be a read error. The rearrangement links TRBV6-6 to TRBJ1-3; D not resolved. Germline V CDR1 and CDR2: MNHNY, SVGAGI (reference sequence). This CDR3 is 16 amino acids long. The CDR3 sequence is CASSYGGREVGSTIYF. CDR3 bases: TGTGCCAGCAGTTACGGCGGTCGGGAAGTTGGAAGCACCATATATTTT.

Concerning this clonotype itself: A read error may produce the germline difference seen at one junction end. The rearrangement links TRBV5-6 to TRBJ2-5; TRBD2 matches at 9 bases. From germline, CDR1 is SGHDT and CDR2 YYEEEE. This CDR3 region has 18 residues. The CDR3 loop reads CDSSSFWGSGSSAETQYF. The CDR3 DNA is TGTGACAGCAGCTCGTTCTGGGGTAGCGGGAGCTCAGCAGAGACCCAGTACTTC.

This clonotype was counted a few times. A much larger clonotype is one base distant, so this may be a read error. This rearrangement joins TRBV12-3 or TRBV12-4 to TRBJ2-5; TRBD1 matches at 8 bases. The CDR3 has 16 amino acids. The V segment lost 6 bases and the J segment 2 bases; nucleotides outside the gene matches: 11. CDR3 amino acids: CASRRDDRGEQETQYF. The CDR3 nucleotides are TGTGCCAGCAGGCGAGATGACAGGGGAGAGCAAGAGACCCAGTACTTC.

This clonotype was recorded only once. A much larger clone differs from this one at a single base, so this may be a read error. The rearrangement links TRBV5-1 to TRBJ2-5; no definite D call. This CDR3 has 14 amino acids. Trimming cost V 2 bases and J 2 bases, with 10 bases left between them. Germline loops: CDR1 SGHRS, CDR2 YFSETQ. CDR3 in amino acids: CASSFETVQETQYF. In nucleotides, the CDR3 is TGCGCCAGCAGCTTCGAGACTGTTCAAGAGACCCAGTACTTC.

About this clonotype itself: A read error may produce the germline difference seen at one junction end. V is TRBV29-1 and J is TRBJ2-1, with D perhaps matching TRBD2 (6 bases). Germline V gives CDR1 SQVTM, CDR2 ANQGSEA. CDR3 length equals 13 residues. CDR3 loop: CSVKRAPRNEQFF. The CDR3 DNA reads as TGCAGCGTAAAGCGGGCACCTCGCAATGAACAGTTCTTC.